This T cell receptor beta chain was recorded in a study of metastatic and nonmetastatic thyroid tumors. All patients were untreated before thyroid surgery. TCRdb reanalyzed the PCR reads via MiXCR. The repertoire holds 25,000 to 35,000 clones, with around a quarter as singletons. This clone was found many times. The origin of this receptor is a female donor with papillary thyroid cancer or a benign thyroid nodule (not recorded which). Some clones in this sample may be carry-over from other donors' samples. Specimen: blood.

The DNA for the CDR3 is TGCAGTCCAACCGGGACTCCAAGCTACAATGAGCAGTTCTTC. Protein product: CSPTGTPSYNEQFF. V usage is TRBV20-1 and J usage is TRBJ2-1, with D perhaps matching TRBD2 (6 bases). V was cut by 8 bases and J by 3 bases, with 17 bases left in between. The CDR3 runs 14 residues. Germline lookup yields CDR1 DFQATT and CDR2 SNEGSKA (reference sequence).